This TCR beta chain was documented in a study of siplizumab effects on memory and regulatory T cells. TCRdb's table, derived via immunoSEQ multiplex PCR, lists solely in-frame clones and lacks some. The sample shows more than 95,000 clones, 93% of them seen only once. The V gene lost 4 bases and the J gene lost 5 bases, with 6 bases spanning the gap. The CDR3 contains 12 residues. The V gene's germline CDR1 is SGHNT and CDR2 YENEEA. The J gene is TRBJ1-3, the V gene TRBV11-3; D not certain. The receptor comes from a human donor in good health. The sequenced sample was Tregs sorted from blood. Here the CDR3 DNA reads TGTGCCAGCAGCTCCTACCGAAACACCATATATTTT. This gives the protein CASSSYRNTIYF.